Below are 15 T cell receptor beta chains sequenced from a single sample in a study of cytomegalovirus exposure and HLA in healthy donors (dated by TCRdb to the late 2010s). Library creation used the immunoSEQ multiplex PCR assay. The multiplex PCR relied on a mix of 60 forward primers for TCR Vbeta segments and 13 reverse primers for TCR Jbeta segments. Held by TCRdb, this immuneACCESS table contains in-frame sequences only and omits some clones. Under half of the omission traces to an unresolved V gene where checked; the cause of the rest is unknown. This sample holds some 180,000 clones; around 80% were observed only once. Under 2% of the sample comes from the top ten. The specimen sequenced was PBMCs. The origin of the receptors is a woman under 40 in good health and CMV-seronegative.

Only a few counts were recorded for this clone. The chain links TRBV29-1 to TRBJ1-4; a possible D gene is TRBD1 (5 bases). Germline V gives CDR1 SQVTM, CDR2 ANQGSEA. The CDR3 sequence is 13 residues long. CDR3 sequence reads: CGSRTLGGEKLFF. The CDR3 DNA reads TGCGGATCCCGGACCCTGGGGGGTGAAAAACTGTTTTTT.

The V call is TRBV4-3, the J call TRBJ2-7; a possible D gene is TRBD2 (5 bases). There are 15 residues in the CDR3. Germline lookup yields CDR1 LGHNA and CDR2 YSLEER. V was cut by 4 bases and J by 4 bases, with 17 bases left in between. Here the CDR3 DNA reads TGCGCCAGCAGCCTCGCCGGCGGTGAGGGATACGAGCAGTACTTC. As protein: CASSLAGGEGYEQYF.

The chain couples TRBV25-1 to TRBJ1-5; maybe TRBD1 (5 bases). Trimming stripped 5 bases from V and 1 base from J, with 12 bases between. Per the germline V gene, CDR1 is MGHDK and CDR2 is SYGVNS. CDR3 length equals 15 residues. CDR3 nucleotide sequence: TGTGCCAGCAGTCCCCGGGAGGGGAGCAATCAGCCCCAGCATTTT. It translates to CASSPREGSNQPQHF.

The DNA of the CDR3 is TGCAGCGTTGACAGGGGGCGGGACACTGAAGCTTTCTTT. It yields the protein CSVDRGRDTEAFF. V is TRBV29-1 and J is TRBJ1-1; 8 bases are a match to TRBD1. The CDR3 is 13 amino acids. The V gene end was trimmed by 3 bases and the J gene end by 3 bases; junction bases not matched to a gene: 3. Germline V gene lookup returns CDR1 SQVTM and CDR2 ANQGSEA.

V is TRBV18 and J is TRBJ2-7, with D unresolved. Germline V gives CDR1 KGHSH, CDR2 LQKENI. This CDR3 is 14 amino acids long. The germline V and J ends were trimmed by 1 base and 4 bases, with 11 bases remaining between them. The CDR3 nucleotides read TGTGCCAGCTCACCACTCAAAACTGAATACGAGCAGTACTTC. Its translation is CASSPLKTEYEQYF. Looking up the rest from reference TRBV18 and TRBJ2-7 gives the full variable domain: NAGVMQNPRHLVRRRGQEARLRCSPMKGHSHVYWYRQLPEEGLKFMVYLQKENIIDESGMPKERFSAEFPKEGPSILRIQQVVRGDSAAYFCASSPLKTEYEQYFGPGTRLTVT.

The V call is TRBV30, the J call TRBJ1-1; D is unresolved. Germline V gene data show CDR1 as GTSNPN and CDR2 as SVGIG (reference sequence). The germline V and J ends were trimmed by 3 bases and 5 bases, with 10 bases remaining between them. The CDR3 has 12 amino acids. The CDR3, as DNA: TGTGCCTGGAGCCCCAGACTTACTGAAGCTTTCTTT. Translation: CAWSPRLTEAFF.

The chain is built from TRBV19 and TRBJ2-3; TRBD1 might be the D (5 bases). CDR1 and CDR2 from the germline V gene are LNHDA and SQIVND (reference sequence). The length of the CDR3 is 15 residues. The ends were cut back, 1 base at V and 4 bases at J, with 12 bases in the middle. CDR3: CASSIGAGRSDTQYF. In DNA, the CDR3 is TGTGCCAGTAGTATAGGAGCAGGGCGGTCAGATACGCAGTATTTT.

The chain combines TRBV5-1 with TRBJ1-2; D not resolved. Trimming took 0 bases from V and 7 from J, leaving 10 bases between them. Germline lookup yields CDR1 SGHRS and CDR2 YFSETQ. This CDR3 is 13 amino acids long. The CDR3 is CASSLALESGYTF. The CDR3 coding sequence is TGCGCCAGCAGCTTGGCCTTGGAGTCTGGCTACACCTTC.

V and J are TRBV12-5 and TRBJ1-5; weak D call: TRBD1 (5 bases). This CDR3 is built from 13 residues. Germline V gene sequence: CDR1 LGHNT, CDR2 FRNRAP. Between the trimmed V and J ends, which lost 8 bases and 0 bases, there was a span of 8 bases. The CDR3 DNA is TGTGCTAGTAGACAGTATAGCAATCAGCCCCAGCATTTT. It is translated as CASRQYSNQPQHF.

This chain connects TRBV18 to TRBJ1-2, with D unclear. V dropped 1 base and J dropped 6 bases, with 6 bases sitting between them. The germline V gene encodes CDR1 KGHSH and CDR2 LQKENI. The CDR3 is made up of 12 amino acids. CDR3: CASSPLQNGYTF. The CDR3 bases are TGTGCCAGCTCACCACTTCAAAATGGCTACACCTTC.

The chain uses TRBV27 and TRBJ1-5; tentative D call: TRBD1 (6 bases). Trimming removed 6 bases from V and 1 base from J, with 10 bases in between. The CDR3 contains 14 residues. Germline V gene lookup returns CDR1 MNHEY and CDR2 SMNVEV (reference sequence). The CDR3 DNA sequence: TGTGCCAGCAGGAAGACAGGAAGCAATCAGCCCCAGCATTTT. The encoded protein is CASRKTGSNQPQHF.

The rearrangement joins TRBV2 to TRBJ2-7, with 10 bases matching TRBD1. This CDR3 is built from 13 residues. In germline, CDR1 is SNHLY, CDR2 FYNNEI. V was pared by 11 bases and J by 7 bases, with 11 bases of the junction left unmatched. The CDR3 bases are TGTGCCCAGCAGGGACAGGGGAAGGATGAGCAGTACTTC. Translating gives CAQQGQGKDEQYF.

The rearrangement links TRBV15 to TRBJ1-1; D is undetermined. Germline loops: CDR1 LNHNV, CDR2 YYDKDF (reference sequence). V was cut by 1 base and J by 1 base, with 4 bases left in between. This CDR3 contains 13 residues. In DNA form, the CDR3 reads TGTGCCACCAGCAGAGCCCAGAACACTGAAGCTTTCTTT. Translation gives CATSRAQNTEAFF.

The V call is TRBV7-8, the J call TRBJ1-1; D is possibly TRBD1 (5 bases). This CDR3 is built from 13 residues. V was clipped by 5 bases and J by 5 bases, with 12 bases between them. Germline V gene sequence: CDR1 SGHVS, CDR2 FQNEAQ. CDR3 amino acids: CASSHNRGTEAFF. CDR3 in DNA: TGTGCCAGCAGCCACAATCGGGGGACTGAAGCTTTCTTT.

In regard to this clone: Germline and junction disagree at one end, which may indicate a read error. The chain joins TRBV15 to TRBJ2-4; no firm D call. CDR3 size: 13 residues. Germline assignment: CDR1 LNHNV and CDR2 YYDKDF (reference sequence). CDR3 nucleotides: TGTGCCACCAGCAGAGATTTTCAGGCCCAAATTGGGTTC. Protein: CATSRDFQAQIGF.